These T cell receptor beta chains were read from a single sample in a study of vaccination effects on CD4 cells after COVID-19. Their antigen targets remain unknown. Some clones are missing from TCRdb's copy, which holds only in-frame ones; the method was immunoSEQ multiplex PCR. The sample consists of about 11,000 clones, about two thirds of them appearing once. Sequencing used CD4+ T cells from PBMCs cultured with HCoV-229E spike peptides, obtained before COVID-19 vaccination. The origin of the receptors is a human donor who received a COVID-19 vaccine. The CDR3 runs from the conserved cysteine through the conserved F or W. Fields, in order: CDR3 DNA, CDR3 protein, D gene, V gene, clone size, J gene. A D gene is named only where the DNA matches it firmly. A row's size may be missing; if present it is once, few, many or a size class.

DNA: TGTGCCAGCAGTTCGGGGGGGCTTAACGGTGAAGCTTTCTTT
CDR3: CASSSGGLNGEAFF
D: NA
V: TRBV28
size: NA
J: TRBJ1-1

DNA: TGTGCCAGTAGCTACACTGCTAGCGGGGGTGTCTTAGAGACCCAGTACTTC
CDR3: CASSYTASGGVLETQYF
D: TRBD2
V: TRBV19
size: NA
J: TRBJ2-5

DNA: TGCGCCAGCAGCTTCCTTACGAAACAGGGGCATCAGCCCCAGCATTTT
CDR3: CASSFLTKQGHQPQHF
D: TRBD1
V: TRBV5-1
size: NA
J: TRBJ1-5

DNA: TGTGCCAGCAGCTTAGGTGGGGCAGGGGCCAATCAGCCCCAGCATTTT
CDR3: CASSLGGAGANQPQHF
D: NA
V: TRBV7-8
size: NA
J: TRBJ1-5

DNA: TGTGCCAGCAGCCAAGACAGTTATCAGCCCCAGCATTTT
CDR3: CASSQDSYQPQHF
D: NA
V: TRBV28
size: NA
J: TRBJ1-5

DNA: TGCAGCGTTGCCCCGGGCGGGAACACCGGGGAGCTGTTTTTT
CDR3: CSVAPGGNTGELFF
D: NA
V: TRBV29-1
size: few
J: TRBJ2-2

DNA: TGTGCCAGCAGTCGCAGACAGCTCCCCACAGATACGCAGTATTTT
CDR3: CASSRRQLPTDTQYF
D: NA
V: TRBV27
size: NA
J: TRBJ2-3

DNA: TGTGCCATCAGTGACAGTATCGATAATTCACCCCTCCACTTT
CDR3: CAISDSIDNSPLHF
D: NA
V: TRBV10-3
size: NA
J: TRBJ1-6

DNA: TGTGCCAGCAGCCATGGGACCGCTAATTCACCCCTCCACTTT
CDR3: CASSHGTANSPLHF
D: NA
V: TRBV3-1/TRBV3-2
size: few
J: TRBJ1-6

DNA: TGTGCCAGCAGTTACGAGAGATATGCCCACACTGAAGCTTTCTTT
CDR3: CASSYERYAHTEAFF
D: NA
V: TRBV6-2/TRBV6-3
size: NA
J: TRBJ1-1

DNA: TGTGCCAGCGGCCCATTCCGGTACACCTTC
CDR3: CASGPFRYTF
D: NA
V: TRBV6-2/TRBV6-3
size: NA
J: TRBJ1-2

DNA: TGTGCAATCAGAAATTGGCGGGTTCCCTACGAGCAGTACTTC
CDR3: CAIRNWRVPYEQYF
D: NA
V: TRBV30
size: NA
J: TRBJ2-7

DNA: TGCAGCGTTGAAGGCGCCTCGGCGGGTGGTGGCACAGATACGCAGTATTTT
CDR3: CSVEGASAGGGTDTQYF
D: NA
V: TRBV29-1
size: once
J: TRBJ2-3

DNA: TGTGCCAGTAGTGTGGGGGCGAAAATCCACGAGCAGTACTTC
CDR3: CASSVGAKIHEQYF
D: NA
V: TRBV19
size: NA
J: TRBJ2-7

DNA: TGTGCCAGCAGCTTAGACAGCTCCTATAATTCACCCCTCCACTTT
CDR3: CASSLDSSYNSPLHF
D: NA
V: TRBV7-8
size: once
J: TRBJ1-6

DNA: TGTGCCAGCGGGGGACAGTGGAACACTGAAGCTTTCTTT
CDR3: CASGGQWNTEAFF
D: TRBD1
V: TRBV12-3/TRBV12-4
size: NA
J: TRBJ1-1

DNA: TGTGCCAGCACCCCTGGGAGCTCCTACAATGAGCAGTTCTTC
CDR3: CASTPGSSYNEQFF
D: NA
V: TRBV7-2
size: NA
J: TRBJ2-1

DNA: TGTGCCAGCAGGGGTATCACAGGGGAAAAACTGTTTTTT
CDR3: CASRGITGEKLFF
D: NA
V: TRBV2
size: NA
J: TRBJ1-4

DNA: TGTGCCAGCAGCAAGGGCCGGACGGGTAGCAATCAGCCCCAGCATTTT
CDR3: CASSKGRTGSNQPQHF
D: NA
V: TRBV21-1
size: once
J: TRBJ1-5

DNA: TGTGCCAGCAGCTCAGGGCCATCCTCCTACGAGCAGTACTTC
CDR3: CASSSGPSSYEQYF
D: NA
V: TRBV7-2
size: NA
J: TRBJ2-7

DNA: TGTGCCAGTGAAGGGCTCAGCTCCTACAATGAGCAGTTCTTC
CDR3: CASEGLSSYNEQFF
D: NA
V: TRBV6-6
size: NA
J: TRBJ2-1